These 10 T cell receptor beta chains were sequenced from one sample in a study of identical twins. TCRdb ran MiXCR on the 5' RACE reads and lists one entry per CDR3 protein. The sample holds about 900,000 distinct CDR3 sequences, approximately 13% seen once. Another study also made use of these data, one on yellow fever vaccine responses in identical twins.

Sequenced input: PBMCs. Receptor source: a woman under 30 in good health.

This clonotype has more than one count but fewer than ten. The chain joins TRBV7-9 to TRBJ2-3, with 8 bases identical to TRBD1. This CDR3 spans 16 amino acids. V was clipped by 5 bases and J by 0 bases; unmatched bases: 7. Germline V gene sequence: CDR1 SEHNR, CDR2 FQNEAQ (reference sequence). CDR3 DNA sequence: TGTGCCAGCAGCCCGCCCCAGGGGGCTAGCACAGATACGCAGTATTTT. Protein sequence: CASSPPQGASTDTQYF.

There are a few counts of this clonotype. The rearrangement joins TRBV5-6 to TRBJ2-1, with 15 bases lining up with TRBD2. CDR3 length equals 16 residues. CDR1 is SGHDT and CDR2 is YYEEEE in the germline V gene. J was trimmed by 4 bases and V by 4 bases; bases with no gene match: 3. The CDR3 region is CASSRGLAGGYNEQFF. The CDR3 DNA is TGTGCCAGCAGCCGAGGACTAGCGGGGGGGTACAATGAGCAGTTCTTC.

This chain connects TRBV4-1 to TRBJ2-2, with TRBD1 matching over 9 bases. The CDR3 is 18 amino acids. The trim removed 2 bases at V and 2 bases at J, leaving 9 bases unmatched. Germline V gene data show CDR1 as MGHRA and CDR2 as YSYEKL. The CDR3 DNA sequence: TGCGCCAGCAGCCAACGGGACAGGGTACAACCAAACACCGGGGAGCTGTTTTTT. Encoded protein: CASSQRDRVQPNTGELFF.

V is TRBV6-1 and J is TRBJ2-1; the match to TRBD1 covers 7 bases. With V trimmed by 6 bases and J by 7 bases, 12 bases remained unmatched. Per the germline V gene, CDR1 is MNHNS and CDR2 is SASEGT. The CDR3 runs 15 residues. Written as DNA, the CDR3 is TGTGCCAGCAGATCTTTGGACAGGTGGGCAAATGAGCAGTTCTTC. Protein sequence: CASRSLDRWANEQFF.

This clonotype occurred a few times. The chain is built from TRBV6-1 and TRBJ2-1, with 7 bases identical to TRBD2. V lost 6 bases to trimming and J lost 7 bases; unmatched junction nucleotides: 15. Germline V gives CDR1 MNHNS, CDR2 SASEGT. The CDR3 spans 16 residues. In DNA, the CDR3 is TGTGCCAGCAGCCCTTTGGGGGAGGGCCTCTGGAATGAGCAGTTCTTC. This sequence encodes CASSPLGEGLWNEQFF.

V and J are TRBV4-2 and TRBJ1-6; D unresolved. Deletions cut 4 bases from V and 7 bases from J, with 17 bases between. Germline CDR1 and CDR2: LGHNA and YNFKEQ. The CDR3 has 16 residues. DNA of the CDR3: TGTGCCAGCAGCCCCGGGCTCCTAAGCTGGAATTCACCCCTCCACTTT. It encodes CASSPGLLSWNSPLHF.

The chain employs TRBV21-1 and TRBJ2-7; the listed D gene, TRBD1, was not tested against the DNA. TRBV21-1 has pseudogene status. This CDR3 contains 15 residues. CDR3: CASSIPGQGSYEQYV. The CDR3 nucleotides are TGTGCCAGCAGCATCCCGGGACAGGGCTCCTACGAGCAGTACGTC.

This clonotype has only a few counts. The V and J genes are TRBV5-1 and TRBJ2-1; D may match TRBD1 or TRBD2 (5 bases each). Germline assignment: CDR1 SGHRS and CDR2 YFSETQ. The CDR3 runs 16 residues. V lost 4 bases and J lost 0, with 14 bases in between. The CDR3 sequence is CASSSHGTRSYNEQFF. CDR3 coding DNA: TGCGCCAGCAGCAGCCACGGGACCCGCTCCTACAATGAGCAGTTCTTC.

This chain links TRBV2 with TRBJ2-7; TRBD2 matches 13 bases. CDR3 length: 15 residues. J lost 5 bases, V lost 6 bases, and 7 bases had no gene match. Germline V gene data show CDR1 as SNHLY and CDR2 as FYNNEI. The CDR3 is CASSKLGLAGDEQYF. The CDR3 DNA reads TGTGCCAGCAGCAAGTTAGGACTAGCGGGAGACGAGCAGTACTTC.

The chain employs TRBV5-6 and TRBJ2-1; 8 bases map to TRBD2. The V segment lost 0 bases and the J segment 1 base; nucleotides outside the gene matches: 6. The CDR3 sequence is 17 residues long. In germline, CDR1 is SGHDT, CDR2 YYEEEE. The CDR3 region has the DNA TGTGCCAGCAGCTTGGTTGCAGCGGGAGTATCCTACAATGAGCAGTTCTTC. Translation gives CASSLVAAGVSYNEQFF.